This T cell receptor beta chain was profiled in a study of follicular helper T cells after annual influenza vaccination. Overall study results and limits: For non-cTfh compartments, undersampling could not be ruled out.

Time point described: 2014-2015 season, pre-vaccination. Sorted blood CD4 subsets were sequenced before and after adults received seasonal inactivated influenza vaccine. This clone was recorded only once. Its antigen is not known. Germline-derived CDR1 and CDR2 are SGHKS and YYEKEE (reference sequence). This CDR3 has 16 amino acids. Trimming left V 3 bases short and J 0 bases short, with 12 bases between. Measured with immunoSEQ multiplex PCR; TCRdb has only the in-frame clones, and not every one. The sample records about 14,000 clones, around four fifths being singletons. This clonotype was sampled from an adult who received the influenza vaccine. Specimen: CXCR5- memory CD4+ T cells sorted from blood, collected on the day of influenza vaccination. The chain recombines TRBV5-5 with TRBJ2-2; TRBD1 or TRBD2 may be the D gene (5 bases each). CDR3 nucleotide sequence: TGTGCCAGCAGCTGGGCGATGGGGGCGAACACCGGGGAGCTGTTTTTT. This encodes CASSWAMGANTGELFF.